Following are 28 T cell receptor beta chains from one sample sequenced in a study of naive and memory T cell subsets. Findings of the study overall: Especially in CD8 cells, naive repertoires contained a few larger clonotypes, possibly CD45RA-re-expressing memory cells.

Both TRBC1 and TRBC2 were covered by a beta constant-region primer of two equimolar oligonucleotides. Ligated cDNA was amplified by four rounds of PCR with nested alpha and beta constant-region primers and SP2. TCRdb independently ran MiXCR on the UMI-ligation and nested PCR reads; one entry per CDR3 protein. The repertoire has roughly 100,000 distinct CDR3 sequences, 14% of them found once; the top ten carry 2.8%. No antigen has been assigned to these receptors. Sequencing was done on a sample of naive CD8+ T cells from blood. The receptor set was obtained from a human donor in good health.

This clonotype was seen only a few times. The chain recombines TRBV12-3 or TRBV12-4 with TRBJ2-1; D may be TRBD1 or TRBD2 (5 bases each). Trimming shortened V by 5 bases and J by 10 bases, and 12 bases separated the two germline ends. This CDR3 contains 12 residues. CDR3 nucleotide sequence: TGTGCCAGCAGTCCCGGGACCCCGGAGCAGTTCTTC. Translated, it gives CASSPGTPEQFF.

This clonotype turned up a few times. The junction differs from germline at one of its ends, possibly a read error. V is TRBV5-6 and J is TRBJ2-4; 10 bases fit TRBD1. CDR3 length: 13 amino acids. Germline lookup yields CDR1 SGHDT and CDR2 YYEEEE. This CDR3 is CASSLGTGAHLDF. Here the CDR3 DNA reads TGTGCCAGCAGCCTCGGGACAGGGGCCCACCTGGACTTC.

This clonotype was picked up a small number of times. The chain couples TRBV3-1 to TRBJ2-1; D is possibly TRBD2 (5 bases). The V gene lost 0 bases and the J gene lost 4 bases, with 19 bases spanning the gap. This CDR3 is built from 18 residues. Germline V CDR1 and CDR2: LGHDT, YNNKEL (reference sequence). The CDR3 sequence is CASSQEAPWGVSYNEQFF. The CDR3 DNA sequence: TGTGCCAGCAGCCAAGAGGCGCCTTGGGGAGTCTCTTACAATGAGCAGTTCTTC.

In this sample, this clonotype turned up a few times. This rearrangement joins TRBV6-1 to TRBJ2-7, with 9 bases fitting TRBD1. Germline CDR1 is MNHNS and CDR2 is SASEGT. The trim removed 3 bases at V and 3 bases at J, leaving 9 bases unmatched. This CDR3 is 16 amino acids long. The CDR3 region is CASSDPGTGNVYEQYF. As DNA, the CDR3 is TGTGCCAGCAGTGACCCAGGGACAGGGAACGTCTACGAGCAGTACTTC.

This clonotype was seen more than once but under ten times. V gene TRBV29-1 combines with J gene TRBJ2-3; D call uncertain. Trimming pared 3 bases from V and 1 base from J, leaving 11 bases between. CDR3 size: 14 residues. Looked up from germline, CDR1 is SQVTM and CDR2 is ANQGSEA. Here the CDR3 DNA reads TGCAGCGTTGATCACCCAATCCGCACAGATACGCAGTATTTT. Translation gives CSVDHPIRTDTQYF.

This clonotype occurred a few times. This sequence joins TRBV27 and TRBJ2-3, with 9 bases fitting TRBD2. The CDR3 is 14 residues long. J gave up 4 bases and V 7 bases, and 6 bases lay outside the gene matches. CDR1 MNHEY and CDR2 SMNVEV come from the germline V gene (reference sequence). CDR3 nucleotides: TGTGCCAGCACCCCGGGACTAGCTGCAGATACGCAGTATTTT. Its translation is CASTPGLAADTQYF.

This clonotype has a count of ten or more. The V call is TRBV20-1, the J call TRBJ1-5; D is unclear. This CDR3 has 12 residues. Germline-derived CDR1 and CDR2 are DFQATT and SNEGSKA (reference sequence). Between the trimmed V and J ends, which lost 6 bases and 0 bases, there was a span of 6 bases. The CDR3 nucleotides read TGCAGTGCCAAGGATAGCAATCAGCCCCAGCATTTT. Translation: CSAKDSNQPQHF.

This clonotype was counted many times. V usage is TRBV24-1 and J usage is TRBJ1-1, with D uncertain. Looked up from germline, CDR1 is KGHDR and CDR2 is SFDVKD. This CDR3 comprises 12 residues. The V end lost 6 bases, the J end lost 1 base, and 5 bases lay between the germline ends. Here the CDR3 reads CATSKKNTEAFF. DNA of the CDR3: TGTGCCACCAGTAAGAAGAACACTGAAGCTTTCTTT.

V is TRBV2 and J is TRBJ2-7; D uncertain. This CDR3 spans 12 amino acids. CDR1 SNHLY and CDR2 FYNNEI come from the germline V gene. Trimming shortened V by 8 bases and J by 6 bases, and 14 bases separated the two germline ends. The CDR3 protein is CASDLGVPEQYF. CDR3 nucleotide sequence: TGTGCCAGCGATCTTGGGGTACCCGAGCAGTACTTC. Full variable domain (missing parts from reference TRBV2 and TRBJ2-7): EPEVTQTPSHQVTQMGQEVILRCVPISNHLYFYWYRQILGQKVEFLVSFYNNEISEKSEIFDDQFSVERPDGSNFTLKIRSTKLEDSAMYFCASDLGVPEQYFGPGTRLTVT.

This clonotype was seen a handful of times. The CDR3: CASSGSGASYNEQFF. CDR3 sequence (DNA): TGTGCCAGCAGCGGCTCCGGGGCGTCCTACAATGAGCAGTTCTTC. The chain uses TRBV27 and TRBJ2-1; perhaps D is TRBD1 or TRBD2 (5 bases each). Germline values: CDR1 MNHEY, CDR2 SMNVEV (reference sequence). The CDR3 is 15 residues long. Trimming stripped 6 bases from V and 1 base from J, with 13 bases between.

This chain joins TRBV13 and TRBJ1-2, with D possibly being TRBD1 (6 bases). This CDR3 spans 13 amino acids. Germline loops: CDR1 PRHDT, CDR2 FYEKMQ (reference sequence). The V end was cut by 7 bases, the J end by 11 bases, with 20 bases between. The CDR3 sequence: CASKLFGGGWYTF. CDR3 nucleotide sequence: TGTGCCAGCAAGCTTTTTGGCGGGGGCTGGTACACCTTC. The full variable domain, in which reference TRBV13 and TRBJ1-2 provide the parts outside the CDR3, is AAGVIQSPRHLIKEKRETATLKCYPIPRHDTVYWYQQGPGQDPQFLISFYEKMQSDKGSIPDRFSAQQFSDYHSELNMSSLELGDSALYFCASKLFGGGWYTFGSGTRLTVV.

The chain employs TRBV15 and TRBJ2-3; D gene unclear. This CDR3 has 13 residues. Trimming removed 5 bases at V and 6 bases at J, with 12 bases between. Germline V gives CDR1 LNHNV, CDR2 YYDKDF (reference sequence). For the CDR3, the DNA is TGTGCCACCAGCGGACCGGGTCGGGATACGCAGTATTTT. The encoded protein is CATSGPGRDTQYF.

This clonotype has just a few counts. The CDR3 DNA follows: TGTGCCAGCAGCTTAGATCAAAGGGGAGATACGCAGTATTTT. Protein product: CASSLDQRGDTQYF. The chain couples TRBV11-2 to TRBJ2-3, with D tentatively TRBD1 (5 bases). Germline CDR1 and CDR2: SGHAT and FQNNGV. Trimming cost V 0 bases and J 5 bases, with 9 bases left between them. This CDR3 comprises 14 residues. Together with reference TRBV11-2 and TRBJ2-3, the CDR3 gives the full variable domain: EAGVAQSPRYKIIEKRQSVAFWCNPISGHATLYWYQQILGQGPKLLIQFQNNGVVDDSQLPKDRFSAERLKGVDSTLKIQPAKLEDSAVYLCASSLDQRGDTQYFGPGTRLTVL.

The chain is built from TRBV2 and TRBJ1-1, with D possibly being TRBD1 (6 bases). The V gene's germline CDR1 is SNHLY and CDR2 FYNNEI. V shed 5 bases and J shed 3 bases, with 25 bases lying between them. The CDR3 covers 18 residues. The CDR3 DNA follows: TGTGCCAGCAGTCATAGGCGGGGGCGTAAAAAGATGTACACTGAAGCTTTCTTT. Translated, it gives CASSHRRGRKKMYTEAFF.

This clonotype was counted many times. Written as DNA, the CDR3 is TGTGCCAGCAGTCCCAGACTAGCAGAAGAGACCCAGTACTTC. Protein product: CASSPRLAEETQYF. The V and J genes are TRBV6-2 or TRBV6-3 and TRBJ2-5, with 7 bases matching TRBD2. CDR3 size: 14 residues. V lost 5 bases to trimming and J lost 3 bases; unmatched junction nucleotides: 6. Germline CDR1 MNHEY, CDR2 SVGEGT.

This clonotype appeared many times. The CDR3: CASSPSGAGSYEQYF. The CDR3 DNA reads as TGTGCCAGCAGTCCTAGCGGGGCCGGCTCCTACGAGCAGTACTTC. The gene calls are TRBV28 and TRBJ2-7, with 9 bases fitting TRBD2. Germline values: CDR1 MDHEN, CDR2 SYDVKM. The length of the CDR3 is 15 residues. Trimming cost V 5 bases and J 0 bases; bases outside gene matches: 5.

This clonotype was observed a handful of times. Here the CDR3 reads CASSFSDRGDENEQFF. CDR3 DNA: TGTGCCAGCAGTTTTTCGGACAGGGGAGATGAGAATGAGCAGTTCTTC. The genes are TRBV28 and TRBJ2-1, with 9 bases fitting TRBD1. The CDR3 contains 16 residues. The germline V gene has CDR1 MDHEN and CDR2 SYDVKM. J was trimmed by 7 bases and V by 3 bases; bases with no gene match: 10.

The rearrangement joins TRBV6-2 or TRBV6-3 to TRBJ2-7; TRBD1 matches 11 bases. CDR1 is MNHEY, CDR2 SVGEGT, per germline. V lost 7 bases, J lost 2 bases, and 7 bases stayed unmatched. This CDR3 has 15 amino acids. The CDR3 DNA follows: TGTGCCAGCACCGACCGGGACAGGGGGACCTACGAGCAGTACTTC. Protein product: CASTDRDRGTYEQYF.

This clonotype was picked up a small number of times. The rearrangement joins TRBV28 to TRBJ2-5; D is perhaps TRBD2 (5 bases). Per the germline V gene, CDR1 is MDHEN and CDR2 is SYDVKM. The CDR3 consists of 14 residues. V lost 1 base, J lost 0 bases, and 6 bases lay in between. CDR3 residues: CASSLSGYQETQYF. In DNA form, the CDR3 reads TGTGCCAGCAGTTTATCGGGGTACCAAGAGACCCAGTACTTC.

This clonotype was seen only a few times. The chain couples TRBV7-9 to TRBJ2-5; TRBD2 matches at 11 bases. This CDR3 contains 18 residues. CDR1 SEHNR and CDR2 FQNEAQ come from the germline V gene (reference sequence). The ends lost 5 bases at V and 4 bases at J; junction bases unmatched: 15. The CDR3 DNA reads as TGTGCCAGCAGCCCGCACACCTATAGCGGGAGGGAGGGAGAGACCCAGTACTTC. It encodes CASSPHTYSGREGETQYF.

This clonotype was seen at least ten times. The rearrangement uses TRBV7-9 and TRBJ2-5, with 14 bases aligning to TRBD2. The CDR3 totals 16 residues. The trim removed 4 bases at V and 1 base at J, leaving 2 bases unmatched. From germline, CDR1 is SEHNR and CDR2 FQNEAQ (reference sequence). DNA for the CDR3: TGTGCCAGCAGCTCCGGACTAGCGGGGGGCCAAGAGACCCAGTACTTC. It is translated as CASSSGLAGGQETQYF.

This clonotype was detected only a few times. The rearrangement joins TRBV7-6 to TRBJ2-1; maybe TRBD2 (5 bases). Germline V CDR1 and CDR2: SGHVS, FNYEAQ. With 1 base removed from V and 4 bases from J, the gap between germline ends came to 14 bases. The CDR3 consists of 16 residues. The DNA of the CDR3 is TGTGCCAGCAGCTTAGGAACTAGGATCCCTTACAATGAGCAGTTCTTC. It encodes CASSLGTRIPYNEQFF.

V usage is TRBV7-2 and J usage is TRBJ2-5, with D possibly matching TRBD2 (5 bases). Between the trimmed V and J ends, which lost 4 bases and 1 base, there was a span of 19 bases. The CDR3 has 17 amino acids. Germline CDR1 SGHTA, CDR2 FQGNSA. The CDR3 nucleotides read TGTGCCAGCAGCTCCCTGTTTGGCCTAGCTCTCCAAGAGACCCAGTACTTC. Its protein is CASSSLFGLALQETQYF.

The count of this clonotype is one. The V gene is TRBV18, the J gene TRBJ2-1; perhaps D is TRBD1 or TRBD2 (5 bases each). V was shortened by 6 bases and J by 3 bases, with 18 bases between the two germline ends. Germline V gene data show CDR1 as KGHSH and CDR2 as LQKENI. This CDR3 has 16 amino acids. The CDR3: CASSGDVRGRYNEQFF. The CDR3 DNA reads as TGTGCCAGCTCTGGAGACGTACGGGGCCGCTACAATGAGCAGTTCTTC.

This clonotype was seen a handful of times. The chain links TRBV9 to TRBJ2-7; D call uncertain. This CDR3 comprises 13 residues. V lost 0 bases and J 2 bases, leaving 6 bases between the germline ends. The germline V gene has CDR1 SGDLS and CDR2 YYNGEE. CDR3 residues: CASSVAGAYEQYF. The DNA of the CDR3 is TGTGCCAGCAGCGTAGCCGGAGCCTACGAGCAGTACTTC.

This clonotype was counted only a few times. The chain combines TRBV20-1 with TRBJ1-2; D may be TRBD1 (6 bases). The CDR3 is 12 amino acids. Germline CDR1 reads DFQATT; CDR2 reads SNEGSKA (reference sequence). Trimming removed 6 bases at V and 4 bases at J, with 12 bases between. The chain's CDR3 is CSAGGGFYGYTF. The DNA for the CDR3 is TGCAGTGCAGGGGGAGGATTCTATGGCTACACCTTC.

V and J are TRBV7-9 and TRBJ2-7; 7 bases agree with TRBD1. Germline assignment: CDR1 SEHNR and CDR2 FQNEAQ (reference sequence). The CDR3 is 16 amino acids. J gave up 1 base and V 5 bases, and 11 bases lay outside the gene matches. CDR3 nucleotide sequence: TGTGCCAGCAGCATCCCTCCCACAGGGGTTTCCTACGAGCAGTACTTC. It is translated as CASSIPPTGVSYEQYF. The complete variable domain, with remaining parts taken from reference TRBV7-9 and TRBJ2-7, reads DTGVSQNPRHKITKRGQNVTFRCDPISEHNRLYWYRQTLGQGPEFLTYFQNEAQLEKSRLLSDRFSAERPKGSFSTLEIQRTEQGDSAMYLCASSIPPTGVSYEQYFGPGTRLTVT.

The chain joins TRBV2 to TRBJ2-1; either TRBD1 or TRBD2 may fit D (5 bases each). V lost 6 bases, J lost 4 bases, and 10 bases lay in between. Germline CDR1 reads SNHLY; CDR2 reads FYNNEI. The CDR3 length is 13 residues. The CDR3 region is CASSRGLYNEQFF. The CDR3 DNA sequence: TGTGCCAGCAGCCGGGGCCTTTACAATGAGCAGTTCTTC. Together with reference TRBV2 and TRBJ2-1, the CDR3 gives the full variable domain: EPEVTQTPSHQVTQMGQEVILRCVPISNHLYFYWYRQILGQKVEFLVSFYNNEISEKSEIFDDQFSVERPDGSNFTLKIRSTKLEDSAMYFCASSRGLYNEQFFGPGTRLTVL.